This T cell receptor beta chain was found in a study of cytomegalovirus exposure and HLA in healthy donors. Findings and caveats of the study: As was reported, the classifier diagnosed cytomegalovirus status with high specificity and sensitivity. CMV antigen specificity was confirmed in vitro for three CMV-associated chains. Usually a TCR sequence was rare, but some public TCRs were found in many donors.

Clones were read by immunoSEQ multiplex PCR, and TCRdb kept only the in-frame ones, dropping some. The profile shows approximately 300,000 clones, more than 80% of them singletons. From germline, CDR1 is MNHEY and CDR2 SMNVEV (reference sequence). The CDR3 extends over 14 amino acids. The trim removed 6 bases at V and 9 bases at J, leaving 7 bases unmatched. With respect to this clone: Its antigen is undetermined.

This receptor was taken from a woman under 30 in good health and CMV-seronegative. The chain employs TRBV27 and TRBJ2-1, with 11 bases fitting TRBD2. The specimen sequenced was PBMCs. Here the CDR3 DNA reads TGTGCCAGCAGGACTAGCGGGACGACTAGTGAGCAGTTCTTC. Translating gives CASRTSGTTSEQFF.